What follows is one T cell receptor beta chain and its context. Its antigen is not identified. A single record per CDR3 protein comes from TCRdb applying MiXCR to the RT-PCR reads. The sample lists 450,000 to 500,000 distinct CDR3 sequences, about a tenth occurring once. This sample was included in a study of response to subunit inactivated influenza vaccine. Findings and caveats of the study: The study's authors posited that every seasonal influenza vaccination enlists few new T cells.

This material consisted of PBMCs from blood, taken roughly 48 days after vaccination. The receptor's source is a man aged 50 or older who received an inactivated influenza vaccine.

The CDR3 is CATSGAGGQGVPDTQYF. As DNA, the CDR3 is TGTGCCACCAGTGGTGCGGGGGGGCAAGGGGTACCAGATACGCAGTATTTT. The chain recombines TRBV24-1 with TRBJ2-3, with 9 bases aligning to TRBD2. CDR3 length equals 17 residues. CDR1 is KGHDR, CDR2 SFDVKD, per germline. Trimming took 5 bases from V and 4 from J; bases not matched to a gene: 12.